A single TCR beta chain is shown here with its context. Ten or more counts support this clonotype. No antigen is known for it. It has no much larger one-base neighbor in the sample; base qualities were not kept. The data are from a study of CD8 T cells in ankylosing spondylitis (dated by TCRdb to 2015 to 2018). Study-wide context: The study set out to find disease-linked TCR variants by profiling T cell receptor beta repertoires in ankylosing spondylitis patients and healthy donors. The full study cohort was made up of about 25 ankylosing spondylitis patients and fewer than 120 healthy donors. Peripheral blood samples were taken, and synovial fluid was additionally collected from ankylosing spondylitis patients.

The sequencer listed for this sample is Illumina HiSeq 2500. TCR beta libraries were prepared by quantitative 5'-RACE with molecular barcodes. In the paper's pipeline: Disease-linked TCR variants were identified with a new computational method built on a probabilistic model of VDJ rearrangement. In TCRdb, the public reads were trimmed at Q25 with fastp and aligned with MiXCR, with productive beta chains retained. Each entry is one CDR3 protein sequence, shown with its most common DNA and genes. These V and J calls rely on TCRdb rather than the paper's analysis. The sample table records 390,000 or so distinct CDR3 sequences; 20% to 25% of these occur just once. The ten largest clones represent 15% to 20% of the sample. The investigation overall reported the following: Blood from ankylosing spondylitis patients appeared to be characterized by a TCR beta motif made up of under ten highly homologous amino acid variants. The disease-linked clones were reported to be significantly enriched in matched synovial fluid samples from ankylosing spondylitis patients. Some motif variants had previously been reported in the synovial fluid and blood of reactive arthritis patients, which suggests shared mechanisms of disease initiation. The disease-linked clones showed a CD8+ phenotype and occurred at relatively low frequencies in peripheral blood.

The CDR3 starts with the cysteine, ends with the phenylalanine, and has 14 residues. The read is trimmed to its CDR3 DNA, 42 bases read in frame from base 1. The germline V gene gives CDR1 as SGHTA and CDR2 as FQGTGA. V and J are trimmed by 5 bases and 4 bases, and the gene matches miss 3 bases of the junction. This clonotype originated in a male donor with ankylosing spondylitis. The sample taken for sequencing was blood, either unsorted or a sorted T cell fraction (not recorded which). The chain uses TRBV7-3 and TRBJ2-7; 12 central bases correspond to TRBD2. The CDR3 in this case is CASSPTSGRYEQYF. The bases are TGTGCCAGCAGCCCTACTAGCGGGAGGTACGAGCAGTACTTC.